The source of this TCR beta chain is a study of human T cells and chemical hapten exposure. Germline V lookup: CDR1 LGHDT, CDR2 YNNKEL (reference sequence). The V and J ends lost 2 bases and 0 bases respectively, with 5 bases between them. The CDR3 extends over 14 amino acids. Documented time point: patch test 1, 2 weeks after DPC sensitization. Treatment meaning: therapeutic diphenylcyclopropenone sensitization with weekly scalp DPC. TCRdb re-called the RACE reads through MiXCR, storing one row per CDR3 protein. This table has 350,000 or so distinct CDR3 sequences, roughly 6.9% appearing once. This clonotype was observed a handful of times.

This chain links TRBV3-1 with TRBJ1-5, with unresolved D. This clonotype originated in a woman aged 18 to 35 with alopecia areata. Some clones in this sample may be carry-over from other donors' samples. Source: whole blood, taken in connection with sensitization to the hapten diphenylcyclopropenone (DPC). The CDR3 is CASSQSGSNQPQHF. The CDR3 nucleotides are TGTGCCAGCAGCCAAAGCGGTAGCAATCAGCCCCAGCATTTT.